The T cell receptor (beta chain) under discussion was sequenced for a study of blood T cell repertoires in COVID-19. V was trimmed by 0 bases and J by 11 bases, leaving 14 bases between them. The CDR3 is made up of 15 amino acids. The V gene's germline CDR1 is MNHEY and CDR2 SVGAGI. Generated by immunoSEQ multiplex PCR, the TCRdb table keeps only in-frame clones and is missing some. The sample includes some 150,000 clones, roughly 85% of them seen just once. A word on this clone: The same CDR3 also results from other DNA sequences found in this sample.

The material sequenced was peripheral blood. This sequence joins TRBV6-5 and TRBJ1-6; no clear D gene. This sequence was found in an older man with acute or convalescent COVID-19. The CDR3 spells CASSYSIIGGAPLHF. CDR3 DNA: TGTGCCAGCAGTTACTCGATCATCGGTGGTGCACCCCTCCACTTT.